This passage covers 23 T cell receptor beta chains from one sample sequenced in a study of T cell repertoires in ileal Crohn's disease. Method: immunoSEQ multiplex PCR; TCRdb's copy keeps in-frame clones and lacks some. The sample holds thousands of clones, 78% seen once. Sequenced input: ileal tissue. These receptors were collected from an adult with Crohn's disease.

This clone was observed a few times. The chain carries TRBV7-8 and TRBJ2-4, with D possibly matching TRBD1 (5 bases). Germline V gene lookup returns CDR1 SGHVS and CDR2 FQNEAQ. With 5 bases removed from V and 8 bases from J, the gap between germline ends came to 16 bases. CDR3 size: 14 residues. Here the CDR3 reads CASSHSLEGDIQYF. The DNA of the CDR3 is TGTGCCAGCAGCCACAGTCTGGAAGGGGACATTCAGTACTTC.

This chain's CDR3 is CAWTGNSGNTIYF. The CDR3 DNA follows: TGTGCCTGGACAGGGAACTCTGGAAACACCATATATTTT. This sequence joins TRBV30 and TRBJ1-3; perhaps TRBD1 as D (5 bases). V gave up 4 bases and J gave up 0 bases, with 7 bases separating them. The germline V gene encodes CDR1 GTSNPN and CDR2 SVGIG (reference sequence). CDR3 length: 13 residues.

V and J are TRBV11-2 and TRBJ1-1; D may be TRBD1 (5 bases). Germline V CDR1 and CDR2: SGHAT, FQNNGV. The CDR3 has 16 residues. The V end was cut by 0 bases, the J end by 1 base, with 12 bases between. The CDR3 is CASSLDLGLANTEAFF. As DNA, the CDR3 is TGTGCCAGCAGCTTAGATCTGGGGCTTGCGAACACTGAAGCTTTCTTT.

This chain connects TRBV14 to TRBJ2-7, with D perhaps matching TRBD2 (5 bases). CDR3 size: 14 residues. Germline lookup yields CDR1 SGHDN and CDR2 FVKESK. The ends were cut back, 4 bases at V and 4 bases at J, with 14 bases in the middle. The CDR3 nucleotides read TGTGCCAGCAGCCCGGAGCGGTTCGGTTACGAGCAGTACTTC. Residues: CASSPERFGYEQYF.

The V and J genes are TRBV5-4 and TRBJ2-7, with TRBD1 identical over 10 bases. This CDR3 has 15 residues. Germline V gives CDR1 SGHNT, CDR2 YYREEE (reference sequence). V lost 4 bases to trimming and J lost 6 bases; unmatched junction nucleotides: 10. CDR3 amino acids: CASSATAGTGAEQYF. The CDR3 nucleotides are TGTGCCAGCAGCGCAACTGCCGGGACAGGGGCCGAGCAGTACTTC.

V and J are TRBV5-1 and TRBJ1-1, with 7 bases aligning to TRBD1. Germline CDR1 reads SGHRS; CDR2 reads YFSETQ. V lost 5 bases to trimming and J lost 1 base; unmatched junction nucleotides: 5. The CDR3 consists of 14 residues. The DNA of the CDR3 is TGCGCCAGCAGTCAGACAGGGAGGAACACTGAAGCTTTCTTT. Amino acid sequence: CASSQTGRNTEAFF.

The sample holds one count of this clone. The V and J genes are TRBV7-9 and TRBJ1-1; D possibly corresponds to TRBD1 (6 bases). The CDR3 length is 13 residues. V shed 5 bases and J shed 6 bases, with 13 bases lying between them. The V gene's germline CDR1 is SEHNR and CDR2 FQNEAQ (reference sequence). The CDR3 region is CASSEGTGPEAFF. The CDR3 DNA reads TGTGCCAGCAGCGAGGGCACAGGGCCTGAAGCTTTCTTT.

The J gene is TRBJ1-6, the V gene TRBV18; tentatively, D is TRBD1 (6 bases). This CDR3 has 15 residues. The germline CDR1 and CDR2 sequences are KGHSH and LQKENI. V gave up 1 base and J gave up 3 bases, with 7 bases separating them. This chain's CDR3 is CASSPQGGYNSPLHF. CDR3 coding DNA: TGTGCCAGCTCACCACAAGGGGGCTATAATTCACCCCTCCACTTT.

The chain combines TRBV5-4 with TRBJ1-3; weak D call: TRBD1 (5 bases). CDR1 is SGHNT and CDR2 is YYREEE in the germline V gene (reference sequence). The V and J ends lost 1 base and 0 bases respectively, with 5 bases between them. The CDR3 has 14 amino acids. CDR3 sequence reads: CASSLTGSGNTIYF. The CDR3 DNA sequence: TGTGCCAGCAGCTTGACAGGCTCTGGAAACACCATATATTTT.

This clone appeared a few times. The chain employs TRBV7-7 and TRBJ1-2; the D gene is possibly TRBD1 (5 bases). CDR3 length: 15 residues. Germline V CDR1 and CDR2: SSHAT, FNYEAQ (reference sequence). Trimming cost V 5 bases and J 5 bases, with 18 bases left between them. CDR3 sequence (DNA): TGTGCCAGCAGCAGGCAAAACAGGAATTGGTATGGCTACACCTTC. It specifies CASSRQNRNWYGYTF.

The chain uses TRBV28 and TRBJ1-1; 7 bases line up with TRBD1. Per the germline V gene, CDR1 is MDHEN and CDR2 is SYDVKM. Germline trimming cut 6 bases from V and 1 base from J; bases unmatched to any gene: 5. There are 14 residues in the CDR3. CDR3 DNA sequence: TGTGCCAGCAGGCGGACAGGAAGGAACACTGAAGCTTTCTTT. Its protein product is CASRRTGRNTEAFF.

This clone was detected a few times. This chain connects TRBV6-5 to TRBJ2-3; TRBD2 is a possible D gene (5 bases). Germline values: CDR1 MNHEY, CDR2 SVGAGI. The ends were cut back, 8 bases at V and 6 bases at J, with 15 bases in the middle. The CDR3 length is 13 residues. CDR3 in DNA: TGTGCCAGCGAAGATCCCCCGGGGGATACGCAGTATTTT. Translation: CASEDPPGDTQYF.

The V call is TRBV5-1, the J call TRBJ1-1; tentative D call: TRBD1 (5 bases). The CDR3 loop spans 14 amino acids. Trimming left V 4 bases short and J 1 base short, with 11 bases between. Germline lookup yields CDR1 SGHRS and CDR2 YFSETQ. The CDR3 DNA reads TGCGCCAGCAGCCCGTCGGGGGGGAACACTGAAGCTTTCTTT. This codes for CASSPSGGNTEAFF.

The CDR3 coding sequence is TGTGCCAGCAGTGACCTGGTCCGGGGACAGAAACAAGAGACCCAGTACTTC. Amino acids: CASSDLVRGQKQETQYF. The V and J genes are TRBV25-1 and TRBJ2-5, with TRBD1 matching over 7 bases. V lost 3 bases to trimming and J lost 2 bases; unmatched junction nucleotides: 12. CDR3 length equals 17 residues. Looked up from germline, CDR1 is MGHDK and CDR2 is SYGVNS.

This clone has a handful of counts. The chain links TRBV6-1 to TRBJ1-1; TRBD1 might be the D (5 bases). The CDR3 spans 15 residues. The V end lost 5 bases, the J end lost 3 bases, and 16 bases lay between the germline ends. Germline-derived CDR1 and CDR2 are MNHNS and SASEGT. DNA for the CDR3: TGTGCCAGCAGTCCCCGGGGGGGGAGGGACACTGAAGCTTTCTTT. Protein sequence: CASSPRGGRDTEAFF.

CDR3: CASSTSGYEQYF. The CDR3 DNA reads as TGTGCCAGTAGTACTAGCGGGTACGAGCAGTACTTC. The rearrangement uses TRBV19 and TRBJ2-7; the match to TRBD2 covers 8 bases. The CDR3 spans 12 residues. CDR1 LNHDA and CDR2 SQIVND come from the germline V gene (reference sequence). Trimming took 4 bases from V and 4 from J; bases not matched to a gene: 0.

This chain joins TRBV15 and TRBJ1-1; no firm D call. V was pared by 0 bases and J by 1 base, with 9 bases between. The germline V gene has CDR1 LNHNV and CDR2 YYDKDF (reference sequence). The CDR3 runs to 15 residues. CDR3 nucleotide sequence: TGTGCCACCAGCAGAGATCGGGTACAGAACACTGAAGCTTTCTTT. Amino acid sequence: CATSRDRVQNTEAFF.

The sample holds a few counts of this clone. The genes are TRBV30 and TRBJ1-5; D is possibly TRBD1 (5 bases). CDR1 and CDR2 from the germline V gene are GTSNPN and SVGIG (reference sequence). Trimming stripped 0 bases from V and 6 bases from J, with 15 bases between. The CDR3 consists of 15 residues. CDR3 sequence (DNA): TGTGCCTGGAGTGTACTTCGGGGGACGGGTCAGCCCCAGCATTTT. Its translation is CAWSVLRGTGQPQHF.

The V gene is TRBV2, the J gene TRBJ2-7; the match to TRBD1 covers 8 bases. CDR1 and CDR2 from the germline V gene are SNHLY and FYNNEI. The CDR3 length is 13 residues. The J segment lost 6 bases and the V segment lost 3 bases, leaving 4 bases of the junction unmatched. CDR3 protein: CASSETGAGEQYF. The DNA for the CDR3 is TGTGCCAGCAGTGAGACAGGGGCTGGCGAGCAGTACTTC.

DNA of the CDR3: TGTGCCAGCAGCCAAAATCCGGGCTATGGCTACACCTTC. Protein: CASSQNPGYGYTF. V is TRBV14 and J is TRBJ1-2, with no clear D. This CDR3 has 13 residues. V dropped 2 bases and J dropped 4 bases, with 8 bases sitting between them. Germline-derived CDR1 and CDR2 are SGHDN and FVKESK.

The gene calls are TRBV5-1 and TRBJ2-3, with TRBD1 matching 9 bases. Germline V gene lookup returns CDR1 SGHRS and CDR2 YFSETQ. With V trimmed by 4 bases and J by 5 bases, 14 bases remained unmatched. There are 17 residues in the CDR3. The CDR3 DNA follows: TGCGCCAGCAGCAGCCTAGGGCAGGGGGGACAGGGAGATACGCAGTATTTT. Translating it yields CASSSLGQGGQGDTQYF.

The chain recombines TRBV6-5 with TRBJ2-7; D gene unclear. The CDR3 totals 15 residues. V lost 6 bases, J lost 2 bases, and 17 bases lay in between. Germline CDR1 and CDR2: MNHEY and SVGAGI. CDR3 residues: CASSRLVHGAYEQYF. CDR3 coding DNA: TGTGCCAGCAGCCGACTCGTGCACGGAGCCTACGAGCAGTACTTC.

The V gene is TRBV10-2, the J gene TRBJ1-1, with 8 bases identical to TRBD1. The CDR3 runs 13 residues. CDR1 is WSHSY and CDR2 is SAAADI in the germline V gene. V shed 8 bases and J 1 base; nucleotides not matched to a gene: 3. The CDR3, as DNA: TGCGCCAGCGGGGGACAGGCGAACACTGAAGCTTTCTTT. Protein sequence: CASGGQANTEAFF.